The 21 T cell receptor beta chains given below trace back to one sample, sequenced in a study of blood T cell repertoires in COVID-19. TCRdb's copy holds only in-frame clones and misses some; the assay was immunoSEQ multiplex PCR. The top ten hold 0.2% to 0.3% of the sample, which has 650,000 to 800,000 clones, 75% to 90% seen once. The sequencing sample was made of peripheral blood. The receptor source for this set is a woman between 18 and 29 years old with acute or convalescent COVID-19.

The genes are TRBV6-6 and TRBJ1-2, with 10 bases lining up with TRBD1. In germline, CDR1 is MNHNY, CDR2 SVGAGI (reference sequence). V was clipped by 2 bases and J by 0 bases; unmatched bases: 3. CDR3 length equals 16 residues. In DNA, the CDR3 is TGTGCCAGCAGTTACCGGGACAGGGGTGCTAACTATGGCTACACCTTC. Amino acids: CASSYRDRGANYGYTF.

The CDR3 region is CATSDLGRQQDTGELFF. CDR3 DNA sequence: TGTGCCACCAGTGATCTGGGGCGACAGCAAGACACCGGGGAGCTGTTTTTT. The chain joins TRBV24-1 to TRBJ2-2; a possible D gene is TRBD1 (5 bases). The CDR3 consists of 17 residues. The germline V gene has CDR1 KGHDR and CDR2 SFDVKD. V was pared by 3 bases and J by 3 bases, with 16 bases between.

CDR3 sequence: CASSPGGWTEAFF. CDR3 in DNA: TGTGCCAGCAGCCCAGGGGGCTGGACTGAAGCTTTCTTT. This chain links TRBV6-2 or TRBV6-3 with TRBJ1-1; TRBD1 agrees at 8 bases. Germline V gene data show CDR1 as MNHEY and CDR2 as SVGEGT. This CDR3 has 13 residues. V lost 6 bases to trimming and J lost 5 bases; unmatched junction nucleotides: 5.

CDR3 residues: CASSAGGTVNQPQHF. The DNA of the CDR3 is TGTGCCAGCAGCGCGGGAGGGACAGTCAATCAGCCCCAGCATTTT. The chain carries TRBV9 and TRBJ1-5, with 7 positions matching TRBD1. This CDR3 spans 15 amino acids. V gave up 3 bases and J gave up 3 bases; unmatched junction bases: 6. Per germline, CDR1 SGDLS and CDR2 YYNGEE.

The J gene is TRBJ2-5, the V gene TRBV5-6; 13 nucleotides line up with TRBD2. The CDR3 runs to 15 residues. Germline V lookup: CDR1 SGHDT, CDR2 YYEEEE. Trimming took 1 base from V and 3 from J; bases not matched to a gene: 0. The CDR3 DNA sequence: TGTGCCAGCAGCTTGACTAGCGGGGGGGAAGAGACCCAGTACTTC. It is translated as CASSLTSGGEETQYF.

The rearrangement uses TRBV19 and TRBJ1-2; D gene unclear. The V gene's germline CDR1 is LNHDA and CDR2 SQIVND (reference sequence). CDR3 length: 12 residues. Trimming removed 7 bases from V and 5 bases from J, with 11 bases in between. The CDR3 loop is CASNYPEYGYTF. As DNA, the CDR3 is TGTGCCAGTAACTACCCCGAATATGGCTACACCTTC.

This rearrangement joins TRBV5-1 to TRBJ2-2, with 8 bases that match TRBD2. Per the germline V gene, CDR1 is SGHRS and CDR2 is YFSETQ. With V trimmed by 4 bases and J by 5 bases, 7 bases remained unmatched. The length of the CDR3 is 15 residues. The CDR3 DNA follows: TGCGCCAGCAGCCCTGCGGCGGGGGGTACCGGGGAGCTGTTTTTT. Its protein is CASSPAAGGTGELFF.

V usage is TRBV11-2 and J usage is TRBJ1-2; no clear D gene. The germline gives CDR1 SGHAT, CDR2 FQNNGV. CDR3 size: 14 residues. V was trimmed by 1 base and J by 8 bases, leaving 14 bases between them. The CDR3 is CASSLGYRRRGYTF. CDR3 DNA sequence: TGTGCCAGCAGCTTAGGGTACCGGAGGCGGGGCTACACCTTC.

This clone was detected once. J is TRBJ2-5 and V is TRBV13; 7 bases align to TRBD2. Trimming cost V 5 bases and J 5 bases; bases outside gene matches: 5. The length of the CDR3 is 13 residues. The germline gives CDR1 PRHDT, CDR2 FYEKMQ (reference sequence). The CDR3 nucleotides read TGTGCCAGCAGCCATAGCGGGCGGGAGACCCAGTACTTC. Protein product: CASSHSGRETQYF.

The chain employs TRBV12-5 and TRBJ1-5; possible D gene TRBD1, 6 bases. From germline, CDR1 is LGHNT and CDR2 FRNRAP. This CDR3 has 16 amino acids. V lost 5 bases, J lost 2 bases, and 16 bases lay in between. The CDR3 DNA is TGTGCTAGTGGTCCTTACAGGGTAGGGGGCAATCAGCCCCAGCATTTT. Its protein is CASGPYRVGGNQPQHF.

The rearrangement links TRBV6-5 to TRBJ1-1, with D perhaps matching TRBD1 (5 bases). This CDR3 has 15 amino acids. Trimming took off 0 bases at V and 5 bases at J, with 13 bases between the two ends. CDR1 and CDR2 from the germline V gene are MNHEY and SVGAGI. CDR3 sequence reads: CASSYSSGARTEAFF. CDR3 DNA sequence: TGTGCCAGCAGTTACTCGTCTGGGGCGCGGACTGAAGCTTTCTTT.

The chain carries TRBV7-3 and TRBJ1-1; TRBD1 aligns across 8 bases. The V and J ends lost 5 bases and 6 bases, in that order; junction bases with no gene match: 8. The V gene's germline CDR1 is SGHTA and CDR2 FQGTGA. This CDR3 is 14 amino acids long. The CDR3, as DNA: TGTGCCAGCAGCCAACAGGGGGGGAGCGCTGAAGCTTTCTTT. Amino acid sequence: CASSQQGGSAEAFF.

V is TRBV19 and J is TRBJ1-3, with D possibly matching TRBD1 (6 bases). This CDR3 has 11 residues. Germline V CDR1 and CDR2: LNHDA, SQIVND (reference sequence). V shed 7 bases and J shed 8 bases, with 9 bases lying between them. CDR3 sequence (DNA): TGTGCCAGTACACAGGGATACACCATATATTTT. The encoded protein is CASTQGYTIYF.

This clone was recorded only once. The rearrangement joins TRBV29-1 to TRBJ1-2; 11 bases map to TRBD1. The CDR3 consists of 12 residues. Germline lookup yields CDR1 SQVTM and CDR2 ANQGSEA. The chain's CDR3 is CSGGQGGYGYTF. The DNA of the CDR3 is TGCAGTGGGGGACAGGGGGGCTATGGCTACACCTTC. Supplemented by reference TRBV29-1 and TRBJ1-2, the full variable domain reads SAVISQKPSRDICQRGTSLTIQCQVDSQVTMMFWYRQQPGQSLTLIATANQGSEATYESGFVIDKFPISRPNLTFSTLTVSNMSPEDSSIYLCSGGQGGYGYTFGSGTRLTVV.

This rearrangement joins TRBV27 to TRBJ2-7, with 7 nucleotides matching TRBD2. This CDR3 comprises 15 residues. Germline-derived CDR1 and CDR2 are MNHEY and SMNVEV (reference sequence). With 5 bases clipped from V and 0 bases from J, the junction kept 7 bases outside the gene matches. The CDR3 is CASSRGDRFSYEQYF. The CDR3 DNA reads as TGTGCCAGCAGTCGGGGGGACCGATTCTCCTACGAGCAGTACTTC.

This clone was observed a few times. The CDR3 nucleotides read TGTGCCAGTAGTTTGAGGACAGAGCTAGACGAGCAGTACTTC. Translated: CASSLRTELDEQYF. The gene calls are TRBV19 and TRBJ2-7; D perhaps matches TRBD1 (6 bases). The CDR3 is 14 residues long. V dropped 5 bases and J dropped 5 bases, with 16 bases sitting between them. The germline CDR1 and CDR2 sequences are LNHDA and SQIVND (reference sequence).

V and J are TRBV20-1 and TRBJ1-1; D is unclear. The CDR3 covers 11 residues. V lost 5 bases and J lost 6, with 10 bases in between. CDR1 DFQATT and CDR2 SNEGSKA come from the germline V gene (reference sequence). The CDR3: CSARRQSEAFF. The CDR3 bases are TGCAGTGCTCGCAGACAATCTGAAGCTTTCTTT.

CDR3 DNA: TGTGCCAGCAGTTTATTTTCAGGGGATAAGTATGGCTACACCTTC. Its translation: CASSLFSGDKYGYTF. V gene TRBV27 combines with J gene TRBJ1-2; D is possibly TRBD1 (6 bases). The CDR3 sequence is 15 residues long. V lost 1 base, J lost 5 bases, and 14 bases lay in between. The germline gives CDR1 MNHEY, CDR2 SMNVEV (reference sequence).

Concerning this clone: Other DNA variants within this sample encode the same CDR3. The chain combines TRBV7-2 with TRBJ2-7, with a possible D match to TRBD1 (5 bases). With 5 bases removed from V and 1 base from J, the gap between germline ends came to 12 bases. This CDR3 spans 14 amino acids. The germline CDR1 and CDR2 sequences are SGHTA and FQGNSA. The CDR3 sequence is CASSTNRLSYEQYF. The CDR3 DNA sequence: TGTGCCAGCAGCACGAACAGGTTGTCCTACGAGCAGTACTTC.

This chain connects TRBV6-5 to TRBJ1-1; tentatively, D is TRBD1 (6 bases). The CDR3 sequence is 15 residues long. The ends were cut back, 5 bases at V and 5 bases at J, with 18 bases in the middle. Germline assignment: CDR1 MNHEY and CDR2 SVGAGI. In DNA, the CDR3 is TGTGCCAGCAGTCCACAGGACAGACTGGGGACTGAAGCTTTCTTT. It codes for CASSPQDRLGTEAFF.

This clone came up once. This sequence joins TRBV7-3 and TRBJ2-3; a possible D gene is TRBD2 (6 bases). Per the germline V gene, CDR1 is SGHTA and CDR2 is FQGTGA. Trimming shortened V by 5 bases and J by 1 base, and 13 bases separated the two germline ends. The CDR3 contains 15 residues. The CDR3 is CASSRGATRTDTQYF. The CDR3 region has the DNA TGTGCCAGCAGCCGCGGGGCCACGCGCACAGATACGCAGTATTTT. The entire variable domain, with the rest obtained from reference TRBV7-3 and TRBJ2-3, is as follows: GAGVSQTPSNKVTEKGKYVELRCDPISGHTALYWYRQSLGQGPEFLIYFQGTGAADDSGLPNDRFFAVRPEGSVSTLKIQRTERGDSAVYLCASSRGATRTDTQYFGPGTRLTVL.